Listed here are 23 T cell receptor beta chains from one sample, sequenced in a study of T cell repertoires in cytomegalovirus infection (dated by TCRdb to about 2019). The sequencing machine was an Illumina HiSeq 1500. TCRdb reprocessing: public reads trimmed at Q25 with fastp, clones called with MiXCR, in-frame beta chains kept. Every distinct CDR3 protein forms one entry, paired with its most common genes and DNA. The sample yields 600,000 to 800,000 distinct CDR3 sequences; 20% to 25% were counted once. The ten largest account for less than 9.5% of the sample. The sample was CD8+ T cells from PBMCs. The origin of the receptors is a human donor in good health (CMV status not recorded). Some clones in this sample may be carry-over from other donors' samples.

As for this clonotype: An end of the junction differs from the germline gene, which may be a read error. This chain links TRBV7-4 with TRBJ1-4, with D possibly matching TRBD1 (6 bases). The length of the CDR3 is 15 residues. Germline-derived CDR1 and CDR2 are SGHVT and SQSDAQ. Written as DNA, the CDR3 is TGTGTCAGCAGCTATACCCAGGGGAGAGGTGAAAAACTGTTTTTT. This sequence encodes CVSSYTQGRGEKLFF.

Only a few counts were recorded for this clonotype. The chain carries TRBV7-9 and TRBJ2-1; D is unresolved. Germline assignment: CDR1 SEHNR and CDR2 FQNEAQ (reference sequence). With 5 bases removed from V and 5 bases from J, the gap between germline ends came to 10 bases. The CDR3 is made up of 13 amino acids. The CDR3 reads CASSPSLDNEQFF. The CDR3 DNA follows: TGTGCCAGCAGCCCCTCGCTCGACAATGAGCAGTTCTTC.

This clonotype was detected many times. This chain connects TRBV7-6 to TRBJ1-6; possibly TRBD1 for D (5 bases). Germline loops: CDR1 SGHVS, CDR2 FNYEAQ. The V end lost 2 bases, the J end lost 0 bases, and 14 bases lay between the germline ends. This CDR3 spans 18 amino acids. The DNA for the CDR3 is TGTGCCAGCAGCTTAACGTCAGGGTGGAGCTCCTATAATTCACCCCTCCACTTT. It is translated as CASSLTSGWSSYNSPLHF.

This clonotype has more than one count but fewer than ten. CDR3: CASSFSPSYQPQHF. DNA for the CDR3: TGTGCCAGCAGTTTCAGTCCCTCATATCAGCCCCAGCATTTT. This chain joins TRBV27 and TRBJ1-5; the D is unclear. V lost 3 bases, J lost 5 bases, and 11 bases lay in between. The CDR3 covers 14 residues. Germline V lookup: CDR1 MNHEY, CDR2 SMNVEV (reference sequence).

This clonotype was recorded a few times. This sequence joins TRBV7-9 and TRBJ2-5; TRBD1 might be the D (6 bases). Trimming shortened V by 2 bases and J by 2 bases, and 12 bases separated the two germline ends. Germline V gene lookup returns CDR1 SEHNR and CDR2 FQNEAQ (reference sequence). CDR3 size: 15 residues. CDR3 sequence: CASSLRQVEQETQYF. The CDR3 DNA sequence: TGTGCCAGCAGCTTAAGACAGGTTGAACAAGAGACCCAGTACTTC.

The table lists this clonotype with a few counts. V gene TRBV25-1 combines with J gene TRBJ2-3, with D possibly called TRBD1 or TRBD2 (6 bases each). CDR3 length: 17 amino acids. V was cut by 4 bases and J by 2 bases, with 19 bases left in between. The germline V gene has CDR1 MGHDK and CDR2 SYGVNS. CDR3 DNA: TGTGCCAGCAGTGTAACAGGGCGGGGACCCCTCACAGATACGCAGTATTTT. Protein: CASSVTGRGPLTDTQYF.

This clonotype turned up a few times. The rearrangement links TRBV28 to TRBJ2-7, with 10 bases aligning to TRBD1. The CDR3 loop spans 19 amino acids. Trimming took 3 bases from V and 0 from J; bases not matched to a gene: 14. From germline, CDR1 is MDHEN and CDR2 SYDVKM. Written as DNA, the CDR3 is TGTGCCAGCAGTTTCCGGGACAGGGGATACGAAGGGAACTCCTACGAGCAGTACGTC. Encoded protein: CASSFRDRGYEGNSYEQYV.

This chain's CDR3 is CSASFGPTSYNEQFF. CDR3 coding DNA: TGCAGTGCTAGTTTTGGGCCCACGTCCTACAATGAGCAGTTCTTC. V gene TRBV20-1 combines with J gene TRBJ2-1; D unclear. V was shortened by 3 bases and J by 1 base, with 13 bases between the two germline ends. The CDR3 is made up of 15 amino acids. Germline values: CDR1 DFQATT, CDR2 SNEGSKA (reference sequence).

This clonotype has at least ten counts. J is TRBJ2-3 and V is TRBV7-2; 9 positions match TRBD2. J gave up 3 bases and V 1 base, and 5 bases lay outside the gene matches. The length of the CDR3 is 16 residues. Germline CDR1 reads SGHTA; CDR2 reads FQGNSA. CDR3 in amino acids: CASSLEGGGATDTQYF. DNA of the CDR3: TGTGCCAGCAGCTTAGAGGGCGGGGGGGCAACAGATACGCAGTATTTT.

This clonotype was found many times. This sequence joins TRBV4-1 and TRBJ1-5, with 7 bases matching TRBD1. Germline V lookup: CDR1 MGHRA, CDR2 YSYEKL. J gave up 6 bases and V 1 base, and 6 bases lay outside the gene matches. This CDR3 contains 15 residues. The CDR3 DNA follows: TGCGCCAGCAGCCAAGGACCGACAGGGCTTCAGCCCCAGCATTTT. Encoded protein: CASSQGPTGLQPQHF.

This chain joins TRBV10-3 and TRBJ2-7; 10 bases line up with TRBD2. The germline gives CDR1 ENHRY, CDR2 SYGVKD. This CDR3 is built from 15 residues. V gave up 6 bases and J gave up 4 bases; unmatched junction bases: 9. The CDR3 here is CAISATSGESYEQYF. CDR3 coding DNA: TGTGCCATCAGCGCCACTAGCGGGGAATCTTACGAGCAGTACTTC.

In its sample, this clonotype was seen a few times. V gene TRBV13 combines with J gene TRBJ1-6; D is undetermined. This CDR3 spans 15 amino acids. Germline values: CDR1 PRHDT, CDR2 FYEKMQ (reference sequence). Trimming stripped 2 bases from V and 7 bases from J, with 12 bases between. For the CDR3, the DNA is TGTGCCAGCAGCTTATCAAGACGGCTAAATTCACCCCTCCACTTT. Translation: CASSLSRRLNSPLHF.

This clonotype occurred a few times. The rearrangement links TRBV6-6 to TRBJ2-1; D is undetermined. V lost 7 bases and J lost 3, with 7 bases in between. From germline, CDR1 is MNHNY and CDR2 SVGAGI (reference sequence). There are 12 residues in the CDR3. The CDR3 loop reads CASIRGYNEQFF. The CDR3 DNA sequence: TGTGCCAGCATCAGAGGCTACAATGAGCAGTTCTTC.

For this clonotype: A much larger clone sits a single nucleotide away, making a read error possible. The CDR3 end shows no conserved phenylalanine or tryptophan, and so a read error is likely. This chain uses TRBV11-2 with TRBJ2-3; D is unresolved. V lost 6 bases, J lost 1 base, and 2 bases lay in between. The germline V gene encodes CDR1 SGHAT and CDR2 FQNNGV. This CDR3 has 11 amino acids. The CDR3: CASRGTDTQYS. Here the CDR3 DNA reads TGTGCCAGCAGGGGCACAGATACGCAGTATTCT.

Note on this clonotype: A read error may be the cause here, since a much bigger clone is one base away. This chain uses TRBV7-2 with TRBJ2-6; 7 positions agree with TRBD2. Germline V gene data show CDR1 as SGHTA and CDR2 as FQGNSA. There are 20 residues in the CDR3. In DNA form, the CDR3 reads TGTGCCAACAGCTTATTAGGCGGGAGTGGACGGCCCTCTGGGGCCAACGTCCTGACTTTC. Encoded protein: CANSLLGGSGRPSGANVLTF.

A remark on this clonotype: The junction does not match germline at one end; this may be a read error. The V call is TRBV11-2, the J call TRBJ2-1, with 9 nucleotides matching TRBD2. This CDR3 contains 17 residues. From germline, CDR1 is SGHAT and CDR2 FQNNGV. Here the CDR3 DNA reads TGTGCCAACAGCTTAGAGCCCATAGCGGGGGCGTTGAATGAGCAGTTCTTC. This gives the protein CANSLEPIAGALNEQFF.

This chain uses TRBV20-1 with TRBJ2-1; weak D call: TRBD2 (6 bases). The CDR3 length is 17 residues. The germline V and J ends were trimmed by 5 bases and 3 bases, with 23 bases remaining between them. Germline CDR1 reads DFQATT; CDR2 reads SNEGSKA (reference sequence). DNA of the CDR3: TGCAGTGCTTTTGCGGGACGGACCCCCGGGGACTACAATGAGCAGTTCTTC. It translates to CSAFAGRTPGDYNEQFF.

This clonotype was counted at least ten times. J is TRBJ1-1 and V is TRBV7-8; no clear D gene. The CDR3 runs 13 residues. In germline, CDR1 is SGHVS, CDR2 FQNEAQ. The V end lost 1 base, the J end lost 10 bases, and 13 bases lay between the germline ends. CDR3 loop: CASSLVGDVGAFF. CDR3 coding DNA: TGTGCCAGCAGCTTAGTCGGCGACGTGGGAGCTTTCTTT. Combining the CDR3 with reference TRBV7-8 and TRBJ1-1 gives the whole variable domain GAGVSQSPRYKVAKRGQDVALRCDPISGHVSLFWYQQALGQGPEFLTYFQNEAQLDKSGLPSDRFFAERPEGSVSTLKIQRTQQEDSAVYLCASSLVGDVGAFFGQGTRLTVV.

The chain links TRBV15 to TRBJ2-7; D ambiguous. The V gene's germline CDR1 is LNHNV and CDR2 YYDKDF (reference sequence). CDR3 size: 15 residues. Trimming left V 4 bases short and J 0 bases short, with 13 bases between. This CDR3 reads CATSNSGVHSYEQYF. Here the CDR3 DNA reads TGTGCCACCAGCAATAGTGGGGTTCACTCCTACGAGCAGTACTTC.

The chain couples TRBV29-1 to TRBJ2-1, with 9 positions matching TRBD1. Germline V CDR1 and CDR2: SQVTM, ANQGSEA. V lost 3 bases, J lost 10 bases, and 7 bases stayed unmatched. This CDR3 region has 13 residues. CDR3 DNA: TGCAGCGTTGATTCCGGGACAGGGATGGAGCAGTTCTTC. Amino acids: CSVDSGTGMEQFF.

This clonotype was observed many times. This chain uses TRBV7-2 with TRBJ2-6; D unclear. Trimming removed 4 bases from V and 4 bases from J, with 5 bases in between. This CDR3 comprises 13 residues. The germline V gene encodes CDR1 SGHTA and CDR2 FQGNSA. The CDR3 nucleotides read TGTGCCAGCAGCTGGGCAGGGGCCAACGTCCTGACTTTC. Translation: CASSWAGANVLTF.

The table lists this clonotype with a few counts. The V gene is TRBV7-9, the J gene TRBJ2-7, with TRBD2 identical over 8 bases. The ends lost 7 bases at V and 7 bases at J; junction bases unmatched: 9. CDR3 length: 13 residues. The germline V gene encodes CDR1 SEHNR and CDR2 FQNEAQ (reference sequence). This chain's CDR3 is CASIPGGAGEQYF. The CDR3 DNA reads TGTGCCAGCATTCCGGGGGGGGCCGGGGAGCAGTACTTC.

In regard to this clonotype: This sequence may be a read error, since a much larger clone differs from it by one base. The chain recombines TRBV7-3 with TRBJ1-3; the D is unclear. V was pared by 5 bases and J by 0 bases, with 11 bases between. The CDR3 contains 15 residues. The germline gives CDR1 SGHTA, CDR2 FQGTGA. CDR3 loop: CASSQDGISGNTIYF. CDR3 DNA sequence: TGTGCCAGCAGCCAGGACGGAATCTCTGGAAACACCATATATTTT.